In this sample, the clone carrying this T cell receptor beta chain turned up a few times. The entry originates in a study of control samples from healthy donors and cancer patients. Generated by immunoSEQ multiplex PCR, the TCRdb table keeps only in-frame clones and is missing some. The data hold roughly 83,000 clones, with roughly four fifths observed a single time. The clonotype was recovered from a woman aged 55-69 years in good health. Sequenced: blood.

The DNA of the CDR3 is TGCAGCGCCGGGACAAAGGCTAATGAAAAACTGTTTTTT. The encoded protein is CSAGTKANEKLFF. V and J are TRBV29-1 and TRBJ1-4, with TRBD1 as a possible D gene (6 bases). The CDR3 runs 13 residues. Deletions cut 7 bases from V and 3 bases from J, with 12 bases between. CDR1 and CDR2 (germline): SQVTM, ANQGSEA.